This T cell receptor (beta chain) was profiled in a study of cytotoxic CD8 clonotypes in ibrutinib-treated CLL. Study-wide context: Partial responses totalled roughly 24 and complete responses 2; after median roughly 70 months, roughly 14 remained remitted and approximately twelve progressed.

V dropped 7 bases and J dropped 4; count of bases not matched to a gene: 9. The CDR3 consists of 14 residues. Germline V gene data show CDR1 as ENHRY and CDR2 as SYGVKD. The repertoire was sequenced with immunoSEQ multiplex PCR; TCRdb's copy has only in-frame clones and lacks some. This sample has over 70,000 clones; about 85% occur once, and the top ten carry about 4.8%. Comments on this clone: Its antigen is not known.

Overall study results and limits: The clonality rise at ibrutinib response reflected private clonotype expansion.

The chain employs TRBV10-3 and TRBJ1-1; 7 nucleotides line up with TRBD1. This TCR was sampled from a human donor with chronic lymphocytic leukemia. The sample was PBMCs, taken after 12 months of ibrutinib treatment. The CDR3 spells CAITHTGVGTEAFF. Here the CDR3 DNA reads TGTGCCATCACCCACACAGGGGTGGGCACTGAAGCTTTCTTT.